These 20 T cell receptor beta chains originate from one sample sequenced in a study of graft-versus-host responses after intestinal transplantation. No antigen is known for these receptors. Generated by immunoSEQ multiplex PCR, the TCRdb table keeps only in-frame clones and is missing some. The sample includes over 90,000 clones, 90% to 95% of them seen just once. The source was unstimulated CD8+ T cells sorted from spleen or lymph node cells, collected before intestinal transplant. These receptors were obtained from a human donor who received an intestinal transplant.

The CDR3 loop reads CASSPVDVNTEAFF. The CDR3 coding sequence is TGCGCCAGCAGCCCTGTAGATGTGAACACTGAAGCTTTCTTT. J is TRBJ1-1 and V is TRBV5-1; no definite D call. V was shortened by 4 bases and J by 0 bases, with 10 bases between the two germline ends. The CDR3 covers 14 residues. CDR1 SGHRS and CDR2 YFSETQ come from the germline V gene.

The chain is built from TRBV11-2 and TRBJ2-6; D is unclear. V gave up 4 bases and J gave up 4 bases, with 20 bases separating them. The CDR3 consists of 18 residues. In germline, CDR1 is SGHAT, CDR2 FQNNGV. The chain's CDR3 is CASSSILGESSGANVLTF. The CDR3 DNA sequence: TGTGCCAGCAGCTCGATTCTTGGGGAATCATCAGGGGCCAACGTCCTGACTTTC.

The chain couples TRBV6-5 to TRBJ2-1; the D gene is possibly TRBD1 (6 bases). Trimming took off 6 bases at V and 6 bases at J, with 6 bases between the two ends. The germline V gene encodes CDR1 MNHEY and CDR2 SVGAGI. There are 11 residues in the CDR3. The CDR3 DNA follows: TGTGCCAGCAGACAGGGCAATGAGCAGTTCTTC. Translating it yields CASRQGNEQFF.

The chain joins TRBV2 to TRBJ1-5; D is possibly TRBD1 (6 bases). Per the germline V gene, CDR1 is SNHLY and CDR2 is FYNNEI. The CDR3 consists of 15 residues. V lost 3 bases, J lost 6 bases, and 15 bases lay in between. The DNA of the CDR3 is TGTGCCAGCAGTGACTCGCAGGGGAGCTCTCAGCCCCAGCATTTT. The encoded protein is CASSDSQGSSQPQHF.

V usage is TRBV2 and J usage is TRBJ2-5; TRBD1 is a possible D gene (6 bases). CDR1 is SNHLY, CDR2 FYNNEI, per germline. The CDR3 extends over 13 amino acids. With 8 bases removed from V and 4 bases from J, the gap between germline ends came to 14 bases. The CDR3 loop is CASESTGRETQYF. In DNA, the CDR3 is TGTGCCAGCGAATCAACAGGGAGAGAGACCCAGTACTTC. The variable domain in full, with the rest retrieved from reference TRBV2 and TRBJ2-5, is EPEVTQTPSHQVTQMGQEVILRCVPISNHLYFYWYRQILGQKVEFLVSFYNNEISEKSEIFDDQFSVERPDGSNFTLKIRSTKLEDSAMYFCASESTGRETQYFGPGTRLLVL.

The chain combines TRBV28 with TRBJ1-2; 7 nucleotides align to TRBD1. Trimming cost V 2 bases and J 4 bases; bases outside gene matches: 13. CDR1 is MDHEN, CDR2 SYDVKM, per germline. CDR3 length: 17 residues. The CDR3 protein is CASSLIGVTGRAYGYTF. The DNA of the CDR3 is TGTGCCAGCAGTTTAATCGGTGTGACAGGGCGGGCCTATGGCTACACCTTC.

V and J are TRBV7-6 and TRBJ2-5, with TRBD2 identical over 10 bases. Per germline, CDR1 SGHVS and CDR2 FNYEAQ. J lost 3 bases, V lost 4 bases, and 2 bases had no gene match. The CDR3 runs to 14 residues. The CDR3 loop is CASSSGLAEETQYF. The CDR3, as DNA: TGTGCCAGCAGCTCCGGACTAGCGGAAGAGACCCAGTACTTC.

This clone was detected only a few times. The gene calls are TRBV27 and TRBJ1-2; the match to TRBD1 covers 9 bases. Germline V gives CDR1 MNHEY, CDR2 SMNVEV (reference sequence). The CDR3 is made up of 15 amino acids. V lost 5 bases, J lost 3 bases, and 7 bases stayed unmatched. Here the CDR3 DNA reads TGTGCCAGCAGTGCAACAGGGGGCTGGGACTATGGCTACACCTTC. The encoded protein is CASSATGGWDYGYTF.

The chain carries TRBV5-4 and TRBJ2-3; a weak D match, TRBD2 (5 bases). In germline, CDR1 is SGHNT, CDR2 YYREEE (reference sequence). CDR3 length: 13 amino acids. V lost 3 bases and J lost 7, with 12 bases in between. Here the CDR3 reads CASSSRTGNTQYF. CDR3 nucleotides: TGTGCCAGCAGCTCCCGGACTGGTAATACGCAGTATTTT.

The chain uses TRBV9 and TRBJ2-7, with TRBD2 matching 8 bases. Looked up from germline, CDR1 is SGDLS and CDR2 is YYNGEE. This CDR3 has 16 amino acids. The V gene end was trimmed by 4 bases and the J gene end by 3 bases; junction bases not matched to a gene: 12. The CDR3 bases are TGTGCCAGCAGCCCGGGACTAGTGGGTCTAGGCTACGAGCAGTACTTC. Amino acid sequence: CASSPGLVGLGYEQYF.

The chain combines TRBV6-1 with TRBJ2-2; no definite D call. The V end lost 10 bases, the J end lost 7 bases, and 10 bases lay between the germline ends. CDR3 size: 11 residues. CDR1 is MNHNS, CDR2 SASEGT, per germline. The CDR3: CATRGVGELFF. CDR3 nucleotide sequence: TGTGCCACGCGAGGAGTCGGGGAGCTGTTTTTT.

CDR3: CASSIEVGVYNEQFF. The CDR3 coding sequence is TGTGCCAGTAGTATAGAGGTGGGGGTCTACAATGAGCAGTTCTTC. The V and J genes are TRBV19 and TRBJ2-1; D may be TRBD1 or TRBD2 (5 bases each). The germline gives CDR1 LNHDA, CDR2 SQIVND (reference sequence). This CDR3 is built from 15 residues. The V end lost 0 bases, the J end lost 3 bases, and 9 bases lay between the germline ends.

CDR3 amino acids: CASSLAGGESGELFF. CDR3 nucleotide sequence: TGTGCCAGCAGCTTAGCAGGGGGCGAAAGCGGGGAGCTGTTTTTT. The chain links TRBV11-2 to TRBJ2-2, with 8 bases lining up with TRBD1. Germline V gene sequence: CDR1 SGHAT, CDR2 FQNNGV. V lost 1 base to trimming and J lost 7 bases; unmatched junction nucleotides: 5. This CDR3 is 15 amino acids long.

The table lists this clone with a few counts. The V and J genes are TRBV7-9 and TRBJ2-7, with D tentatively TRBD1 (5 bases). CDR1 is SEHNR, CDR2 FQNEAQ, per germline (reference sequence). V was shortened by 2 bases and J by 2 bases, with 10 bases between the two germline ends. The CDR3 extends over 14 amino acids. The chain's CDR3 is CASSLRQRPYEQYF. In nucleotides, the CDR3 is TGTGCCAGCAGCTTACGACAGAGACCCTACGAGCAGTACTTC.

This chain uses TRBV4-2 with TRBJ1-4; D remains unclear. The V end lost 0 bases, the J end lost 4 bases, and 12 bases lay between the germline ends. The germline V gene has CDR1 LGHNA and CDR2 YNFKEQ. The CDR3 runs 16 residues. The CDR3 loop is CASSQEGSNFNEKLFF. CDR3 DNA: TGTGCCAGCAGCCAAGAGGGGAGCAACTTTAATGAAAAACTGTTTTTT.

The chain links TRBV5-4 to TRBJ1-2, with D possibly TRBD1 on 5 matching bases. Germline loops: CDR1 SGHNT, CDR2 YYREEE (reference sequence). CDR3 size: 11 residues. The germline V and J ends were trimmed by 3 bases and 8 bases, with 8 bases remaining between them. CDR3: CASSSGDGYTF. The CDR3 region has the DNA TGTGCCAGCAGCTCGGGGGACGGCTACACCTTC.

The chain combines TRBV2 with TRBJ2-6, with unresolved D. Germline values: CDR1 SNHLY, CDR2 FYNNEI. The CDR3 is 15 residues long. Deletions cut 11 bases from V and 0 bases from J, with 14 bases between. In nucleotides, the CDR3 is TGTGCCTTGAGCCCCCGGACCTCTGGGGCCAACGTCCTGACTTTC. Its protein product is CALSPRTSGANVLTF.

V gene TRBV5-1 combines with J gene TRBJ2-1; 10 bases fit TRBD2. CDR1 SGHRS and CDR2 YFSETQ come from the germline V gene. The J segment lost 6 bases and the V segment lost 2 bases, leaving 5 bases of the junction unmatched. This CDR3 is 15 amino acids long. In nucleotides, the CDR3 is TGCGCCAGCAGCTTACTAGCGGGGAGCGTCAATGAGCAGTTCTTC. Amino acid sequence: CASSLLAGSVNEQFF.

This chain joins TRBV2 and TRBJ1-4; 8 bases match TRBD1. The germline V gene encodes CDR1 SNHLY and CDR2 FYNNEI. The CDR3 has 16 residues. V shed 5 bases and J 2 bases; nucleotides not matched to a gene: 7. In nucleotides, the CDR3 is TGTGCCAGCAGTCCGGACAGGGTGGCCACTAATGAAAAACTGTTTTTT. Translation: CASSPDRVATNEKLFF.

This clone came up once. The chain joins TRBV5-1 to TRBJ2-7; D call uncertain. The germline V and J ends were trimmed by 2 bases and 0 bases, with 9 bases remaining between them. This CDR3 has 14 residues. Germline lookup yields CDR1 SGHRS and CDR2 YFSETQ. This CDR3 is CASSLGWNSYEQYF. The DNA for the CDR3 is TGCGCCAGCAGCTTAGGGTGGAACTCCTACGAGCAGTACTTC.